These T cell receptor beta chains were read from a single sample in a study of radiotherapy plus CTLA-4 blockade in lung cancer. Profiling relied on immunoSEQ multiplex PCR, and the TCRdb table lists in-frame clones only, not all of them. The sample consists of fewer than 35,000 clones, 70% to 75% of them appearing once. The starting material was peripheral blood, obtained from a patient treated with radiotherapy plus ipilimumab. The receptors shown here come from a human donor with non-small cell lung cancer that progressed on radiotherapy plus ipilimumab. The CDR3 runs from the conserved cysteine through the conserved F or W. The D gene is left open where the match is weak. Expanded clones get a size class; other rows say once, few or many, or leave the size out.

J | D | size | V | DNA | CDR3
TRBJ2-7 | TRBD1 | few | TRBV10-2 | TGCGCCAGCACTTTCGACAGGGACTACGAGCAGTACTTC | CASTFDRDYEQYF
TRBJ2-1 | - | few | TRBV19 | TGTGCCAGTAGTACCCCGTACGGTGAGCAGTTCTTC | CASSTPYGEQFF
TRBJ1-5 | - | - | TRBV28 | TGTGCCAGCAGTGCCGATCAGCCCCAGCATTTT | CASSADQPQHF
TRBJ1-4 | - | once | TRBV19 | TGTGCCAGTAGTATGGAGGGGCGAGAAAAACTGTTTTTT | CASSMEGREKLFF
TRBJ2-7 | - | - | TRBV7-8 | TGTGCCAGCAGCGGTTCGGCGGCGAGCTCCTACGAGCAGTACTTC | CASSGSAASSYEQYF
TRBJ2-3 | - | - | TRBV15 | TGTGCCACCAGCAGAGGAGAAGATACGCAGTATTTT | CATSRGEDTQYF
TRBJ1-5 | TRBD1 | few | TRBV7-9 | TGTGCCAGCAGCTTAGGGACAGGTGAAGCCCAGCATTTT | CASSLGTGEAQHF
TRBJ1-1 | - | - | TRBV28 | TGTGCCAGCAGTTCACAGGGCGGAAGAGCTGAAGCTTTCTTT | CASSSQGGRAEAFF
TRBJ2-1 | - | few | TRBV7-3 | TGTGCCAGCAGCTCCCCCTCACACAATGAGCAGTTCTTC | CASSSPSHNEQFF
TRBJ2-7 | - | - | TRBV14 | TGTGCCAGCAGCCAAGCGCAGGTCAACGAGCAGTACTTC | CASSQAQVNEQYF
TRBJ2-7 | - | - | TRBV7-8 | TGTGCCAGCAGCCGATCATCCGGGACGGAGACCTACGAGCAGTACTTC | CASSRSSGTETYEQYF
TRBJ2-2 | TRBD2 | - | TRBV9 | TGTGCCAGCAGCGATTCGAGCGGGAGTGCCGACACCGGGGAGCTGTTTTTT | CASSDSSGSADTGELFF
TRBJ2-5 | - | - | TRBV28 | TGTGCCAGCAGCCCCCCCCGCCAAGAGACCCAGTACTTC | CASSPPRQETQYF
TRBJ2-2 | TRBD1 | few | TRBV9 | TGTGCCAGCAGCGCTACCACAGGGGCCACCGGGGAGCTGTTTTTT | CASSATTGATGELFF
TRBJ2-1 | TRBD2 | - | TRBV28 | TGTGCCAGCAGTCCCCCAGCGGGAGTCCACAATGAGCAGTTCTTC | CASSPPAGVHNEQFF
TRBJ1-4 | - | - | TRBV9 | TGTGCCAGCAGCGTAGGGGACAACATGAATGAAAAACTGTTTTTT | CASSVGDNMNEKLFF
TRBJ2-1 | - | - | TRBV27 | TGTGCCAGCAGTTTCCGGGACCTTGACAATGAGCAGTTCTTC | CASSFRDLDNEQFF
TRBJ2-5 | TRBD1 | - | TRBV30 | TGTGCCTTTAACAGGGGACAAGAGACCCAGTACTTC | CAFNRGQETQYF
TRBJ2-2 | TRBD2 | - | TRBV7-2 | TGTGCCAGCAGCTCACTAGCGGTAAACACCGGGGAGCTGTTTTTT | CASSSLAVNTGELFF
TRBJ2-1 | - | once | TRBV9 | TGTGCCAGCAGCTCCCGGGACACTAATGAGCAGTTCTTC | CASSSRDTNEQFF
TRBJ2-7 | - | - | TRBV7-6 | TGTGCCAGCAGCCCACAACAGGGATACGAGCAGTACTTC | CASSPQQGYEQYF
TRBJ1-3 | TRBD1 | - | TRBV19 | TGTGCCAGTAGTCCAACCCGGACAGGGTCTGGAAACACCATATATTTT | CASSPTRTGSGNTIYF
TRBJ2-5 | - | - | TRBV7-9 | TGTGCCAGCAGCTTAGCGGAGGAATGGACCCAGTACTTC | CASSLAEEWTQYF
TRBJ2-7 | - | once | TRBV27 | TGTGCCAGCACCCCCATACAGGGTAGCGAGCAGTACTTC | CASTPIQGSEQYF
TRBJ1-2 | TRBD1 | - | TRBV28 | TGTGCCAGCACCTCTAGAACAGGGGCACTTAACTATGGCTACACCTTC | CASTSRTGALNYGYTF
TRBJ1-5 | TRBD1 | - | TRBV5-8 | TGTGCCAGCAGCTTGGGGGACAGGGGGAATCAGCCCCAGCATTTT | CASSLGDRGNQPQHF
TRBJ2-7 | - | - | TRBV28 | TGTGCCAGCAGTTTCGACAGATACTACGAGCAGTACTTC | CASSFDRYYEQYF
TRBJ2-2 | TRBD2 | - | TRBV5-4 | TGTGCCAGCAGCTCCCCAGCGGGAGCTGAGAACACCGGGGAGCTGTTTTTT | CASSSPAGAENTGELFF
TRBJ2-5 | - | - | TRBV6-1 | TGTGCCAGCAGTCGGACAGTAGGGCAAGAGACCCAGTACTTC | CASSRTVGQETQYF
TRBJ2-1 | TRBD1 | - | TRBV11-2 | TGTGCCAGCAGCCTCCGGGACAGGGAAGTTAATGAGCAGTTCTTC | CASSLRDREVNEQFF
TRBJ2-3 | TRBD2 | - | TRBV7-8 | TGTGCCAGCAGATCTTTTTTGGGGGAGGGGACAGATACGCAGTATTTT | CASRSFLGEGTDTQYF
TRBJ2-1 | TRBD1 | - | TRBV11-3 | TGTGCCAGCAGTAGTAGCGGGACAGGGGGGGGCGAGCAGTTCTTC | CASSSSGTGGGEQFF
TRBJ1-1 | - | - | TRBV6-6 | TGTGCCAGCAGTTACTCGATAGGGGGAGTCGACACTGAAGCTTTCTTT | CASSYSIGGVDTEAFF
TRBJ2-3 | - | - | TRBV4-1 | TGCGCCAGCAGCCAAACGACAGGAACTAGCACAGATACGCAGTATTTT | CASSQTTGTSTDTQYF
TRBJ2-3 | TRBD1 | - | TRBV25-1 | TGTGCCAGCAGTGCCTTTCGGACAGGGAACACAGATACGCAGTATTTT | CASSAFRTGNTDTQYF
TRBJ2-3 | - | - | TRBV6-5 | TGTGCCAGCAGACCGGGGGAATCGGATACGCAGTATTTT | CASRPGESDTQYF
TRBJ2-2 | - | - | TRBV11-3 | TGTGCCAGCAGACGGGACTCCAACACCGGGGAGCTGTTTTTT | CASRRDSNTGELFF
TRBJ1-4 | - | - | TRBV6-5 | TGTGCCAGCAGTTACTCGAAGAGGCGGGGTGAAAAACTGTTTTTT | CASSYSKRRGEKLFF
TRBJ2-7 | - | - | TRBV28 | TGTGCCATACTACTCTTAGACAGGTTCTCCTACGAGCAGTACTTC | CAILLLDRFSYEQYF
TRBJ1-6 | - | few | TRBV4-2 | TGTGCCAGCAGCCAAGATAGGACCCCCAATTCACCCCTCCACTTT | CASSQDRTPNSPLHF
TRBJ1-3 | - | - | TRBV28 | TGTGCCAGCAGTTTATCCCCCGGAGGGAGGGTAGACTCTCTCTCTGGAAACACCATATATTTT | CASSLSPGGRVDSLSGNTIYF
TRBJ2-6 | TRBD1 | - | TRBV6-5 | TGTGCCAGCAGTTACGGTCAGGGGGCCGGGGCCAACGTCCTAACTTTC | CASSYGQGAGANVLTF
TRBJ1-1 | - | few | TRBV10-2 | TGCGCCAGCGGAGGGGTCATGAACACTGAAGCTTTCTTT | CASGGVMNTEAFF
TRBJ2-5 | - | - | TRBV2 | TGTGCCAGCAGTGAATCCCCAGGGATGGGCCAAGAGACCCAGTACTTC | CASSESPGMGQETQYF
TRBJ1-2 | - | few | TRBV5-1 | TGCGCCAGCAGCTTGGAAGGGTATGGCTACACCTTC | CASSLEGYGYTF
TRBJ2-1 | TRBD1 | - | TRBV9 | TGTGCCAGCAGCGTAACAGGACAGGGGGCCGGCAATGAGCAGTTCTTC | CASSVTGQGAGNEQFF